This TCR beta chain was observed in a study of T-cell memory formation after mild COVID-19. Study-wide background: TCR clusters mostly belonged to single donors. Overall study results and limits: The SARS-CoV-2 specificity of second-wave clones reaching peak at day 37 remained unverified.

Comments on this clonotype: Its target is not known.

Via MiXCR, TCRdb re-called the 5' RACE reads, giving one row per CDR3 protein. Among under 700,000 distinct CDR3 sequences, over 20% were seen once, and the ten largest hold under 15%. Germline CDR1 reads MNHEY; CDR2 reads SMNVEV (reference sequence). The V end was cut by 4 bases, the J end by 2 bases, with 17 bases between. There are 17 residues in the CDR3. Material: PBMCs or a T cell subset sorted from them (not recorded which). The chain carries TRBV27 and TRBJ1-4; D might be TRBD1 (5 bases). This TCR came from an adult woman who had mild COVID-19 (a few samples of this study predate the infection). Cell type and time point are not known. The CDR3 sequence is CASSSYQRRGTNEKLFF. The CDR3 DNA follows: TGTGCCAGCAGTTCCTACCAACGTCGGGGGACTAATGAAAAACTGTTTTTT.